Described below is a single TCR beta chain sequence and its context. The antigen remains undetermined. The entry originates in a study of post-analysis software for immune sequencing data. On the study more broadly: Included courses were relapsing-remitting and secondary progressive multiple sclerosis; progressive-relapsing multiple sclerosis was also included.

Presence of unique molecular identifiers characterized the TCR beta cDNA libraries. Each batch of about 0.95 to 10 million T cells produced 450,000 to 500,000 cDNA molecules. Each CDR3 protein is one row after TCRdb ran MiXCR on the PCR reads. The sample lists hundreds of thousands of distinct CDR3 sequences; roughly 27% were seen once. Study results and caveats: A significant reduction in normalized Chao1 diversity was observed in multiple sclerosis patients versus controls.

Sequencing input: blood. This clonotype originated in a girl aged 5-17 years with multiple sclerosis.

The CDR3 here is CSAGGLATSTDTQYF. The CDR3 DNA is TGCAGTGCTGGAGGACTAGCTACTAGCACAGATACGCAGTATTTT. The chain has TRBV20-1 and TRBJ2-3; TRBD2 matches at 8 bases. Germline loops: CDR1 DFQATT, CDR2 SNEGSKA (reference sequence). The CDR3 runs to 15 residues. V shed 5 bases, J shed 0 bases, and the junction held 7 bases outside the gene matches.